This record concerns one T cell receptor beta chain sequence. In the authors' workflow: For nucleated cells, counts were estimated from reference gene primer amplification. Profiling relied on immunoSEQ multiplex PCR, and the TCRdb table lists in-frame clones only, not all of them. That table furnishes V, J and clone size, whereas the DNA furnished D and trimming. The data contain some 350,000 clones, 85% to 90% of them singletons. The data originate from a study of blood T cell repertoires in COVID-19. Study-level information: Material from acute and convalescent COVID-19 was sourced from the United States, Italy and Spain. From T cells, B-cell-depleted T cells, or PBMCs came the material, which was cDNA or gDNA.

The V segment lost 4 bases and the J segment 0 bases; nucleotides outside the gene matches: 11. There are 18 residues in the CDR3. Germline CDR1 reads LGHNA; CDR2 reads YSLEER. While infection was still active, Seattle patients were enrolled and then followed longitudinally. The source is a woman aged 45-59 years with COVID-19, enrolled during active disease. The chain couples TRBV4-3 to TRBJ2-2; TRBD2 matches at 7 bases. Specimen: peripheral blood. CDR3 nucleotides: TGCGCCAGCAGCCCCTCTGAGGTAGCGGGCGCGAACACCGGGGAGCTGTTTTTT. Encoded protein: CASSPSEVAGANTGELFF.